This T cell receptor beta chain came from a study of T cell repertoires in cytomegalovirus infection. Study in general: Both CMV infection and a matching HLA type were indicated by public TCR beta signatures.

This clonotype was counted at least ten times. As yet, its antigen is unknown. Study findings and constraints: Clonotype analysis showed dominance of the ex vivo response by HLA-C-restricted CMV-specific TCR beta clonotypes. Identification of carriers of CMV plus the relevant HLA was achieved through cumulative public TCR beta family frequency.

Germline V lookup: CDR1 MNHEY, CDR2 SVGEGT. V lost 2 bases and J 7 bases, leaving 15 bases between the germline ends. The CDR3 covers 14 residues. TCRdb itself ran the reads through MiXCR, one entry per CDR3 protein. The data hold 150,000 to 200,000 distinct CDR3 sequences, with roughly an eighth observed a single time. Material: PBMCs. The TCR comes from a human donor in good health (CMV status not recorded). Some clones in this sample may be carry-over from other donors' samples. This rearrangement joins TRBV6-2 or TRBV6-3 to TRBJ2-7; D may be TRBD2 (6 bases). The CDR3 loop reads CASSYQDPRGEQYF. As DNA, the CDR3 is TGTGCCAGCAGTTACCAGGACCCCCGGGGGGAGCAGTACTTC.